These 18 T cell receptor beta chains originate from one sample sequenced in a study of control samples from healthy donors and cancer patients. The table came from immunoSEQ multiplex PCR; TCRdb's copy has only in-frame clones and leaves some out. The sample consists of 22,000 or so clones, more than 80% of them appearing once. Sequencing was carried out using PBMCs. The receptors shown here come from a man between 60 and 70 years old with head and neck cancer.

V gene TRBV9 combines with J gene TRBJ1-2; 7 nucleotides agree with TRBD1. CDR3 length: 13 residues. The V gene end was trimmed by 7 bases and the J gene end by 2 bases; junction bases not matched to a gene: 5. Germline CDR1 reads SGDLS; CDR2 reads YYNGEE. The CDR3 DNA sequence: TGTGCCAGCGCGGGACAGAGGAACTATGGCTACACCTTC. Protein: CASAGQRNYGYTF.

This chain links TRBV4-2 with TRBJ2-7; D is unresolved. CDR1 and CDR2 (germline): LGHNA, YNFKEQ. The CDR3 has 13 amino acids. V lost 4 bases, J lost 6 bases, and 13 bases lay in between. The CDR3 nucleotides are TGTGCCAGCAGCCGCTTGCACCGTTCCGAGCAGTACTTC. This codes for CASSRLHRSEQYF.

The J gene is TRBJ2-2, the V gene TRBV9; D possibly corresponds to TRBD1 (5 bases). The ends were cut back, 0 bases at V and 5 bases at J, with 14 bases in the middle. The germline gives CDR1 SGDLS, CDR2 YYNGEE. The CDR3 is 16 amino acids. Here the CDR3 DNA reads TGTGCCAGCAGCGTAGTAGGGGCTGGCGGAACCGGGGAGCTGTTTTTT. It translates to CASSVVGAGGTGELFF.

This sequence joins TRBV6-1 and TRBJ2-7; possibly TRBD1 or TRBD2 for D (6 bases each). The CDR3 has 16 residues. In germline, CDR1 is MNHNS, CDR2 SASEGT. V was trimmed by 3 bases and J by 3 bases, leaving 18 bases between them. In DNA, the CDR3 is TGTGCCAGCAGTGAGATAGGGGGGCCGGGGATCTACGAGCAGTACTTC. This gives the protein CASSEIGGPGIYEQYF.

A few counts support this clone. The chain combines TRBV27 with TRBJ1-2; a possible D gene is TRBD1 (5 bases). The germline V gene encodes CDR1 MNHEY and CDR2 SMNVEV (reference sequence). The CDR3 is 14 residues long. V lost 2 bases to trimming and J lost 4 bases, with 11 bases between them. The CDR3 protein is CASSLQGRGYGYTF. Written as DNA, the CDR3 is TGTGCCAGCAGTTTACAGGGTAGGGGCTATGGCTACACCTTC.

The chain uses TRBV13 and TRBJ1-1, with D perhaps matching TRBD1 (5 bases). This CDR3 is 18 amino acids long. Germline CDR1 PRHDT, CDR2 FYEKMQ (reference sequence). Trimming shortened V by 2 bases and J by 0 bases, and 19 bases separated the two germline ends. CDR3 sequence reads: CASSLSPRGGFMNTEAFF. The DNA of the CDR3 is TGTGCCAGCAGCTTAAGCCCCCGGGGGGGATTTATGAACACTGAAGCTTTCTTT.

This chain connects TRBV18 to TRBJ2-7; perhaps TRBD2 as D (6 bases). Trimming took 3 bases from V and 6 from J, leaving 18 bases between them. The CDR3 runs to 15 residues. Germline CDR1 KGHSH, CDR2 LQKENI. CDR3 sequence reads: CASSPSSAVMSEQYF. CDR3 DNA: TGTGCCAGCTCACCGTCTAGCGCCGTTATGAGCGAGCAGTACTTC. Filled out from reference TRBV18 and TRBJ2-7, the complete variable domain reads NAGVMQNPRHLVRRRGQEARLRCSPMKGHSHVYWYRQLPEEGLKFMVYLQKENIIDESGMPKERFSAEFPKEGPSILRIQQVVRGDSAAYFCASSPSSAVMSEQYFGPGTRLTVT.

V usage is TRBV3-1 (or the pseudogene TRBV3-2) and J usage is TRBJ1-6; D is perhaps TRBD1 (5 bases). Per germline, CDR1 LGHDT and CDR2 YNNKEL (reference sequence). The CDR3 length is 15 residues. V gave up 3 bases and J gave up 8 bases, with 14 bases separating them. In DNA, the CDR3 is TGTGCCAGCAGCCAGACGGGGCGCGGAGATTCACCCCTCCACTTT. Amino acid sequence: CASSQTGRGDSPLHF.

This clone was counted a single time. The J gene is TRBJ1-1, the V gene TRBV15, with a possible D match to TRBD1 (5 bases). Trimming took 3 bases from V and 3 from J, leaving 20 bases between them. From germline, CDR1 is LNHNV and CDR2 YYDKDF (reference sequence). The CDR3 has 17 residues. Written as DNA, the CDR3 is TGTGCCACCAGCAGTCCCAAGGCCCAGGGACGGGACACTGAAGCTTTCTTT. Translation: CATSSPKAQGRDTEAFF. The full variable domain, its missing parts supplied by reference TRBV15 and TRBJ1-1, is DAMVIQNPRYQVTQFGKPVTLSCSQTLNHNVMYWYQQKSSQAPKLLFHYYDKDFNNEADTPDNFQSRRPNTSFCFLDIRSPGLGDTAMYLCATSSPKAQGRDTEAFFGQGTRLTVV.

V gene TRBV6-5 combines with J gene TRBJ1-2; tentatively, D is TRBD1 (6 bases). V lost 5 bases to trimming and J lost 4 bases, with 17 bases between them. Germline V gives CDR1 MNHEY, CDR2 SVGAGI. CDR3 length equals 15 residues. The CDR3 region has the DNA TGTGCCAGCAGTCCTGACAGGTTCGTCGGCTATGGCTACACCTTC. Its protein is CASSPDRFVGYGYTF.

This chain links TRBV7-2 with TRBJ2-6; unclear D gene. Germline CDR1 reads SGHTA; CDR2 reads FQGNSA. Trimming took off 5 bases at V and 2 bases at J, with 10 bases between the two ends. The CDR3 is 15 residues long. The CDR3 DNA follows: TGTGCCAGCAGCCCTCAGATGGCTGGGGCCAACGTCCTGACTTTC. It is translated as CASSPQMAGANVLTF.

The chain joins TRBV5-5 to TRBJ1-6, with D uncertain. This CDR3 region has 14 residues. Trimming pared 4 bases from V and 10 bases from J, leaving 15 bases between. From germline, CDR1 is SGHKS and CDR2 YYEKEE (reference sequence). CDR3 DNA sequence: TGTGCCAGCAGCCTTCAACCAGGAAGGTCACCCCTCCACTTT. It specifies CASSLQPGRSPLHF. Based on the CDR3 plus reference TRBV5-5 and TRBJ1-6, the full variable domain is DAGVTQSPTHLIKTRGQQVTLRCSPISGHKSVSWYQQVLGQGPQFIFQYYEKEERGRGNFPDRFSARQFPNYSSELNVNALLLGDSALYLCASSLQPGRSPLHFGNGTRLTVT.

The chain links TRBV13 to TRBJ2-2, with 8 bases identical to TRBD2. V shed 0 bases and J 7 bases; nucleotides not matched to a gene: 1. The length of the CDR3 is 14 residues. The V gene's germline CDR1 is PRHDT and CDR2 FYEKMQ (reference sequence). The CDR3 loop is CASSLGTSDGELFF. Written as DNA, the CDR3 is TGTGCCAGCAGCTTAGGGACTAGCGACGGGGAGCTGTTTTTT.

The chain recombines TRBV7-8 with TRBJ2-4; no definite D call. The CDR3 covers 18 residues. Germline assignment: CDR1 SGHVS and CDR2 FQNEAQ. V was trimmed by 0 bases and J by 0 bases, leaving 15 bases between them. This CDR3 reads CASSLASLGSLAKNIQYF. CDR3 bases: TGTGCCAGCAGCTTAGCTTCTCTAGGTTCCTTAGCCAAAAACATTCAGTACTTC.

The J gene is TRBJ2-7, the V gene TRBV21-1; the table names TRBD2, a call not compared with the DNA. TRBV21-1 is a pseudogene. The CDR3 totals 17 residues. DNA of the CDR3: TGTGCCAGCAGCAAAGGGCACGGGACTAGCGCAACCTACGAGCAGTACGTC. Amino acids: CASSKGHGTSATYEQYV.

The chain employs TRBV2 and TRBJ2-1; TRBD2 matches 7 bases. CDR3 length: 13 amino acids. Germline values: CDR1 SNHLY, CDR2 FYNNEI. Unmatched junction bases numbered 10, after V lost 8 bases and J lost 9 bases. This CDR3 is CASGGLAGVEQFF. In nucleotides, the CDR3 is TGTGCCAGCGGAGGGTTGGCGGGAGTTGAGCAGTTCTTC.

The chain couples TRBV6-5 to TRBJ2-7; 10 bases are shared with TRBD2. This CDR3 contains 15 residues. Germline V gives CDR1 MNHEY, CDR2 SVGAGI. V was clipped by 4 bases and J by 7 bases; unmatched bases: 10. In nucleotides, the CDR3 is TGTGCCAGCAGTTCTTCTGCTAGCGGGAGCGAAGAGCAGTACGTC. Its translation is CASSSSASGSEEQYV.

The V gene is TRBV7-6, the J gene TRBJ2-7; a possible D gene is TRBD1 (6 bases). The germline V gene has CDR1 SGHVS and CDR2 FNYEAQ. The CDR3 extends over 14 amino acids. Trimming pared 5 bases from V and 0 bases from J, leaving 11 bases between. CDR3 residues: CASSVDSHSYEQYF. Here the CDR3 DNA reads TGTGCCAGCAGCGTGGACAGCCACTCCTACGAGCAGTACTTC. The full variable domain, its missing parts supplied by reference TRBV7-6 and TRBJ2-7, is GAGVSQSPRYKVTKRGQDVALRCDPISGHVSLYWYRQALGQGPEFLTYFNYEAQQDKSGLPNDRFSAERPEGSISTLTIQRTEQRDSAMYRCASSVDSHSYEQYFGPGTRLTVT.